The 24 T cell receptor beta chains listed next were all sequenced from one sample in a study of T-cell memory formation after mild COVID-19. One entry per CDR3 protein results from TCRdb running MiXCR on the 5' RACE reads. This sample yields roughly 380,000 distinct CDR3 sequences, of which around 30% are seen a single time; roughly 13% belongs to the top ten. Sequenced material: PBMCs or a T cell subset sorted from them (not recorded which). All receptors come from an adult woman who had mild COVID-19 (a few samples of this study predate the infection). Cell type and time point are not known.

This chain links TRBV7-2 with TRBJ2-5, with 12 bases that match TRBD2. This CDR3 has 16 amino acids. After removal of 5 bases from V and 5 bases from J, the junction contained 9 bases not matched to a gene. Germline V gene lookup returns CDR1 SGHTA and CDR2 FQGNSA. CDR3: CASSPLAGGPSETQYF. DNA of the CDR3: TGTGCCAGCAGCCCCCTAGCGGGAGGGCCCTCGGAGACCCAGTACTTC.

The chain links TRBV7-8 to TRBJ2-2; D remains unclear. The CDR3 length is 14 residues. The V end was cut by 6 bases, the J end by 1 base, with 9 bases between. CDR1 and CDR2 (germline): SGHVS, FQNEAQ. CDR3 DNA: TGTGCCAGCAGTCCTCTAGGGAACACCGGGGAGCTGTTTTTT. It encodes CASSPLGNTGELFF.

This clonotype was seen a handful of times. This chain connects TRBV5-1 to TRBJ2-6, with D hard to call. The CDR3 has 13 amino acids. Germline loops: CDR1 SGHRS, CDR2 YFSETQ. Deletions cut 5 bases from V and 4 bases from J, with 7 bases between. CDR3: CASREGGANVLTF. DNA of the CDR3: TGCGCCAGCAGAGAAGGGGGGGCCAACGTCCTGACTTTC.

The rearrangement uses TRBV7-9 and TRBJ1-1; tentatively, D is TRBD1 (5 bases). V gave up 2 bases and J gave up 5 bases, with 12 bases separating them. The CDR3 sequence is 14 residues long. The germline gives CDR1 SEHNR, CDR2 FQNEAQ (reference sequence). CDR3 bases: TGTGCCAGCAGCTTAAAACAGGTTAGAACTGAAGCTTTCTTT. This codes for CASSLKQVRTEAFF.

This clonotype was counted only a few times. V and J are TRBV10-3 and TRBJ2-7, with no clear D. The CDR3 loop spans 11 amino acids. Germline V gene lookup returns CDR1 ENHRY and CDR2 SYGVKD. V was clipped by 9 bases and J by 0 bases, with 6 bases between them. Written as DNA, the CDR3 is TGTGCCATGGGTTTCTCCTACGAGCAGTACTTC. It specifies CAMGFSYEQYF.

The J gene is TRBJ2-7, the V gene TRBV15; TRBD1 matches at 7 bases. V gave up 3 bases and J gave up 1 base; unmatched junction bases: 6. From germline, CDR1 is LNHNV and CDR2 YYDKDF (reference sequence). This CDR3 has 15 amino acids. The CDR3 protein is CATSSQGDTSYEQYF. The CDR3 coding sequence is TGTGCCACCAGCAGTCAGGGGGATACGTCCTACGAGCAGTACTTC.

This chain links TRBV7-3 with TRBJ2-1, with a possible D match to TRBD1 (6 bases). Trimming cost V 5 bases and J 8 bases, with 13 bases left between them. From germline, CDR1 is SGHTA and CDR2 FQGTGA. The CDR3 is made up of 13 amino acids. CDR3 nucleotide sequence: TGTGCCAGCAGCAGCCCTGGGGGCGATGAGCAGTTCTTC. Translating it yields CASSSPGGDEQFF.

This clonotype was seen only a few times. This chain uses TRBV7-9 with TRBJ2-5; D is possibly TRBD1 or TRBD2 (6 bases each). Germline V gene lookup returns CDR1 SEHNR and CDR2 FQNEAQ (reference sequence). V dropped 6 bases and J dropped 5 bases, with 10 bases sitting between them. CDR3 length: 12 residues. CDR3 sequence reads: CASSRGAETQYF. CDR3 nucleotides: TGTGCCAGCAGTAGGGGGGCGGAGACCCAGTACTTC. The variable domain in full, with the rest retrieved from reference TRBV7-9 and TRBJ2-5, is DTGVSQNPRHKITKRGQNVTFRCDPISEHNRLYWYRQTLGQGPEFLTYFQNEAQLEKSRLLSDRFSAERPKGSFSTLEIQRTEQGDSAMYLCASSRGAETQYFGPGTRLLVL.

The V gene is TRBV24-1, the J gene TRBJ2-5, with D perhaps given as TRBD1 or TRBD2 (5 bases each). V was pared by 1 base and J by 0 bases, with 8 bases between. Germline V gene lookup returns CDR1 KGHDR and CDR2 SFDVKD. The CDR3 consists of 15 residues. The CDR3 protein is CATSDFEGYQETQYF. In nucleotides, the CDR3 is TGTGCCACCAGTGATTTTGAGGGGTACCAAGAGACCCAGTACTTC.

This clonotype appeared a few times. The chain couples TRBV9 to TRBJ2-7, with a weak D call TRBD2 (6 bases). V shed 3 bases and J shed 3 bases, with 13 bases lying between them. CDR1 SGDLS and CDR2 YYNGEE come from the germline V gene. This CDR3 is 14 amino acids long. CDR3 region: CASSAGDSSYEQYF. CDR3 sequence (DNA): TGTGCCAGCAGCGCGGGGGACTCAAGCTACGAGCAGTACTTC.

The chain joins TRBV12-5 to TRBJ1-1; a weak D match, TRBD1 (6 bases). The germline V and J ends were trimmed by 3 bases and 1 base, with 9 bases remaining between them. Germline CDR1 LGHNT, CDR2 FRNRAP. The CDR3 loop spans 14 amino acids. CDR3 DNA: TGTGCTAGTGGTTTTGAGGACAGGAACACTGAAGCTTTCTTT. Translating it yields CASGFEDRNTEAFF.

V is TRBV18 and J is TRBJ2-7; D unclear. V was trimmed by 0 bases and J by 6 bases, leaving 6 bases between them. CDR1 is KGHSH, CDR2 LQKENI, per germline. The CDR3 runs 12 residues. The CDR3 region is CASSPPHGEQYF. CDR3 nucleotide sequence: TGTGCCAGCTCACCACCCCATGGCGAGCAGTACTTC. Full variable domain (outside the CDR3, taken from reference TRBV18 and TRBJ2-7): NAGVMQNPRHLVRRRGQEARLRCSPMKGHSHVYWYRQLPEEGLKFMVYLQKENIIDESGMPKERFSAEFPKEGPSILRIQQVVRGDSAAYFCASSPPHGEQYFGPGTRLTVT.

The chain couples TRBV12-3 or TRBV12-4 to TRBJ2-7; the D gene is possibly TRBD2 (5 bases). Trimming took off 4 bases at V and 3 bases at J, with 13 bases between the two ends. This CDR3 comprises 14 residues. The CDR3 protein is CASSSFPGNYEQYF. In DNA form, the CDR3 reads TGTGCCAGCAGTTCGTTTCCCGGGAACTACGAGCAGTACTTC.

This clonotype was seen more than once but under ten times. The chain couples TRBV30 to TRBJ2-7; the D is unclear. Germline V lookup: CDR1 GTSNPN, CDR2 SVGIG (reference sequence). V lost 0 bases, J lost 9 bases, and 9 bases lay in between. The length of the CDR3 is 11 residues. The CDR3 loop reads CAWSVLVGQYF. The CDR3 DNA reads as TGTGCCTGGAGTGTACTGGTGGGGCAGTACTTC. The full variable domain, in which reference TRBV30 and TRBJ2-7 provide the parts outside the CDR3, is SQTIHQWPATLVQPVGSPLSLECTVEGTSNPNLYWYRQAAGRGLQLLFYSVGIGQISSEVPQNLSASRPQDRQFILSSKKLLLSDSGFYLCAWSVLVGQYFGPGTRLTVT.

The chain combines TRBV12-3 or TRBV12-4 with TRBJ1-4; D might be TRBD1 (5 bases). The CDR3 is 14 amino acids. Trimming took 3 bases from V and 8 from J, leaving 13 bases between them. Written as DNA, the CDR3 is TGTGCCAGCAGTTTCGGGGGAGGGAAAGAAAAACTGTTTTTT. Its protein product is CASSFGGGKEKLFF.

The rearrangement joins TRBV6-4 to TRBJ2-1; D is perhaps TRBD1 (6 bases). Trimming shortened V by 2 bases and J by 4 bases, and 21 bases separated the two germline ends. The V gene's germline CDR1 is MRHNA and CDR2 SNTAGT. This CDR3 spans 18 amino acids. CDR3 DNA sequence: TGTGCCAGCAGTGACCACCCCCTAACAGGGACCTTTTACAATGAGCAGTTCTTC. It encodes CASSDHPLTGTFYNEQFF.

The sample holds a few counts of this clonotype. The chain joins TRBV5-6 to TRBJ2-6; weak D call: TRBD1 (5 bases). This CDR3 has 16 residues. Trimming took 2 bases from V and 0 from J, leaving 9 bases between them. The V gene's germline CDR1 is SGHDT and CDR2 YYEEEE. CDR3 DNA: TGTGCCAGCAGCTTTGGACAAGTCTCTGGGGCCAACGTCCTGACTTTC. Protein: CASSFGQVSGANVLTF.

This chain joins TRBV30 and TRBJ1-1, with D perhaps matching TRBD1 (5 bases). This CDR3 has 17 residues. The germline V gene encodes CDR1 GTSNPN and CDR2 SVGIG (reference sequence). V lost 0 bases, J lost 0 bases, and 17 bases lay in between. CDR3 DNA sequence: TGTGCCTGGAGTGTATGGGGGGGATTAGACTTGAACACTGAAGCTTTCTTT. Encoded protein: CAWSVWGGLDLNTEAFF.

This clonotype appeared once. V gene TRBV29-1 combines with J gene TRBJ1-1; 8 nucleotides line up with TRBD1. Germline CDR1 SQVTM, CDR2 ANQGSEA. The CDR3 totals 11 residues. Losses at the gene ends were 7 bases for V and 11 bases for J; bases not matched to a gene: 9. The CDR3 DNA follows: TGCAGCGCACTTTCAGGGGGCCAGGCTTTCTTT. It codes for CSALSGGQAFF. The whole variable domain, remainder taken from reference TRBV29-1 and TRBJ1-1, is SAVISQKPSRDICQRGTSLTIQCQVDSQVTMMFWYRQQPGQSLTLIATANQGSEATYESGFVIDKFPISRPNLTFSTLTVSNMSPEDSSIYLCSALSGGQAFFGQGTRLTVV.

This clonotype was seen a few times. The chain employs TRBV5-1 and TRBJ1-2; 8 positions agree with TRBD1. CDR3 length: 14 amino acids. The germline CDR1 and CDR2 sequences are SGHRS and YFSETQ. V lost 1 base to trimming and J lost 6 bases; unmatched junction nucleotides: 5. CDR3 DNA: TGCGCCAGCAGCTTGTTACAGGGACAGGATGGCTACACCTTC. Its translation is CASSLLQGQDGYTF. Using reference TRBV5-1 and TRBJ1-2 for the parts outside the CDR3, the full variable domain is KAGVTQTPRYLIKTRGQQVTLSCSPISGHRSVSWYQQTPGQGLQFLFEYFSETQRNKGNFPGRFSGRQFSNSRSEMNVSTLELGDSALYLCASSLLQGQDGYTFGSGTRLTVV.

This clonotype showed up just a few times. The chain is built from TRBV4-1 and TRBJ1-6; a weak D match, TRBD1 (5 bases). The CDR3 totals 15 residues. Trimming took 5 bases from V and 13 from J, leaving 21 bases between them. Germline V gene sequence: CDR1 MGHRA, CDR2 YSYEKL. The CDR3 loop reads CASSKPDGQMSPLHF. The CDR3 DNA reads as TGCGCCAGCAGCAAACCTGACGGACAAATGTCGCCCCTCCACTTT.

The V call is TRBV20-1, the J call TRBJ2-1; 15 bases are shared with TRBD2. The CDR3 runs to 18 residues. V dropped 7 bases and J dropped 0; count of bases not matched to a gene: 10. Germline V gives CDR1 DFQATT, CDR2 SNEGSKA (reference sequence). This CDR3 is CSVGTSGGSGRSYNEQFF. The CDR3 DNA reads TGCAGTGTCGGGACTAGCGGGGGGTCCGGGCGCTCCTACAATGAGCAGTTCTTC.

In its sample, this clonotype was seen a few times. The V gene is TRBV19, the J gene TRBJ2-7; tentative D call: TRBD2 (5 bases). Trimming shortened V by 3 bases and J by 2 bases, and 14 bases separated the two germline ends. This CDR3 has 15 amino acids. Germline CDR1 reads LNHDA; CDR2 reads SQIVND (reference sequence). Here the CDR3 reads CASSMGWELTYEQYF. CDR3 sequence (DNA): TGTGCCAGTAGTATGGGTTGGGAGTTAACCTACGAGCAGTACTTC.

In its sample, this clonotype was seen a few times. The gene calls are TRBV20-1 and TRBJ2-4, with D unclear. Trimming took off 3 bases at V and 0 bases at J, with 12 bases between the two ends. This CDR3 has 15 amino acids. Germline loops: CDR1 DFQATT, CDR2 SNEGSKA (reference sequence). CDR3 loop: CSASLLLLAKNIQYF. CDR3 coding DNA: TGCAGTGCTAGTTTACTGCTACTAGCCAAAAACATTCAGTACTTC.